The 14 T cell receptor beta chains presented below share a single source sample, sequenced in a study of cytomegalovirus exposure and HLA in healthy donors. The primer mix had 60 Vbeta and 13 Jbeta primers. Here immunoSEQ multiplex PCR was the method, and the copy in TCRdb shows in-frame clones only, minus some. Among 150,000 or so clones listed, nearly 80% were seen once. Sequencing was carried out using PBMCs. These receptors originate from a middle-aged woman in good health and CMV-seronegative.

The gene calls are TRBV7-2 and TRBJ2-7; TRBD1 might be the D (6 bases). The CDR3 consists of 13 residues. V shed 5 bases and J shed 7 bases, with 15 bases lying between them. Germline values: CDR1 SGHTA, CDR2 FQGNSA. The CDR3 region is CASSRDIGAEQYF. CDR3 nucleotide sequence: TGTGCCAGCAGCAGGGACATTGGTGCGGAGCAGTACTTC.

The gene calls are TRBV7-3 and TRBJ2-1, with 8 bases identical to TRBD2. The junction had 6 bases not matched to a gene; V was cut back by 5 bases and J by 6 bases. Germline CDR1 is SGHTA and CDR2 is FQGTGA. The CDR3 extends over 14 amino acids. CDR3 sequence: CASSPGLAPNEQFF. The CDR3 nucleotides read TGTGCCAGCAGCCCCGGACTAGCCCCCAATGAGCAGTTCTTC.

The chain employs TRBV7-9 and TRBJ1-4, with D hard to call. Between the trimmed V and J ends, which lost 2 bases and 2 bases, there was a span of 6 bases. CDR1 and CDR2 (germline): SEHNR, FQNEAQ (reference sequence). The CDR3 has 14 amino acids. CDR3: CASSLLQTNEKLFF. The DNA of the CDR3 is TGTGCCAGCAGCTTACTGCAGACTAATGAAAAACTGTTTTTT.

This chain uses TRBV19 with TRBJ1-1; TRBD1 matches 7 bases. This CDR3 contains 14 residues. The J segment lost 7 bases and the V segment lost 1 base, leaving 6 bases of the junction unmatched. Germline assignment: CDR1 LNHDA and CDR2 SQIVND (reference sequence). CDR3 coding DNA: TGTGCCAGTAGTATAGGGACAGGCCCTAATGAAGCTTTCTTT. Protein: CASSIGTGPNEAFF.

J is TRBJ2-1 and V is TRBV2; D uncertain. CDR1 and CDR2 (germline): SNHLY, FYNNEI. The CDR3 is made up of 15 amino acids. V dropped 0 bases and J dropped 2 bases, with 8 bases sitting between them. CDR3 region: CASSEAPQTYNEQFF. In DNA form, the CDR3 reads TGTGCCAGCAGTGAAGCGCCACAGACCTACAATGAGCAGTTCTTC.

CDR3 sequence: CASSPGELNTEAFF. CDR3 DNA: TGTGCCAGCAGTCCAGGGGAACTGAACACTGAAGCTTTCTTT. The V call is TRBV28, the J call TRBJ1-1, with TRBD1 as a possible D gene (6 bases). V lost 5 bases, J lost 0 bases, and 10 bases lay in between. Per the germline V gene, CDR1 is MDHEN and CDR2 is SYDVKM. The CDR3 has 14 amino acids.

The genes are TRBV5-1 and TRBJ1-2, with TRBD1 as a possible D gene (6 bases). V lost 9 bases and J 6 bases, leaving 18 bases between the germline ends. Germline CDR1 reads SGHRS; CDR2 reads YFSETQ. This CDR3 has 13 amino acids. The CDR3 DNA sequence: TGCGCCACCCGACCCAGGACAGTAGATGGCTACACCTTC. It specifies CATRPRTVDGYTF.

The CDR3 DNA reads as TGCGCCAGCAGGAATAGCGGGAGCCAAGAGACCCAGTACTTC. Amino acids: CASRNSGSQETQYF. The chain recombines TRBV5-1 with TRBJ2-5; 9 nucleotides align to TRBD2. Per germline, CDR1 SGHRS and CDR2 YFSETQ. CDR3 length equals 14 residues. Losses at the gene ends were 5 bases for V and 1 base for J; bases not matched to a gene: 3. Full variable domain (rest looked up from reference TRBV5-1 and TRBJ2-5): KAGVTQTPRYLIKTRGQQVTLSCSPISGHRSVSWYQQTPGQGLQFLFEYFSETQRNKGNFPGRFSGRQFSNSRSEMNVSTLELGDSALYLCASRNSGSQETQYFGPGTRLLVL.

CDR3 bases: TGTGCCAGCAGCTTAGTCGGGGGGGCGAATGAGCAGTTCTTC. It is translated as CASSLVGGANEQFF. V and J are TRBV7-6 and TRBJ2-1; 8 bases are shared with TRBD2. Germline V gene sequence: CDR1 SGHVS, CDR2 FNYEAQ. J lost 7 bases, V lost 1 base, and 3 bases had no gene match. The CDR3 totals 14 residues.

This chain links TRBV29-1 with TRBJ2-5; 8 bases match TRBD1. The closer fit of TRBJ2-7 to the DNA end suggests the J call may be wrong. CDR1 is SQVTM, CDR2 ANQGSEA, per germline. The CDR3 spans 17 residues. The DNA for the CDR3 is TGCAGCGTTGAATTTCCTTCTGGGACAGGTATTTCCTACGAGCAGTACTTC. Its protein product is CSVEFPSGTGISYEQYF.

The chain couples TRBV9 to TRBJ2-7; TRBD1 matches at 8 bases. This CDR3 spans 12 amino acids. Germline V lookup: CDR1 SGDLS, CDR2 YYNGEE. The ends lost 2 bases at V and 6 bases at J; junction bases unmatched: 1. CDR3 sequence reads: CASSVTGGEQYF. The CDR3 nucleotides read TGTGCCAGCAGCGTCACAGGGGGCGAGCAGTACTTC.

The chain is built from TRBV5-1 and TRBJ1-2; TRBD1 matches at 8 bases. Losses at the gene ends were 3 bases for V and 5 bases for J; bases not matched to a gene: 3. The CDR3 totals 13 residues. Germline CDR1 SGHRS, CDR2 YFSETQ. CDR3 protein: CASSWDRTYGYTF. CDR3 in DNA: TGCGCCAGCAGCTGGGACAGGACTTATGGCTACACCTTC.

This chain links TRBV27 with TRBJ2-6, with D possibly TRBD1 on 5 matching bases. Germline loops: CDR1 MNHEY, CDR2 SMNVEV (reference sequence). The CDR3 loop spans 15 amino acids. Trimming removed 2 bases at V and 2 bases at J, with 7 bases between. The CDR3 DNA is TGTGCCAGCAGTTTAGGGGCTCCTGGGGCCAACGTCCTGACTTTC. Its translation: CASSLGAPGANVLTF.

V usage is TRBV6-4 and J usage is TRBJ2-6; 8 bases match TRBD1. The CDR3 runs 14 residues. J gave up 3 bases and V 9 bases, and 4 bases lay outside the gene matches. CDR1 MRHNA and CDR2 SNTAGT come from the germline V gene. CDR3 protein: CASGQGDGANVLTF. The CDR3 nucleotides read TGTGCCAGTGGACAGGGCGATGGGGCCAACGTCCTGACTTTC.